A single T cell receptor beta chain is shown here with its context. The antigen it recognizes is unknown. No base qualities exist here, and no much larger clone lies one base off it. The data stem from a study of cytomegalovirus exposure and HLA in healthy donors (dated by TCRdb to between 2016 and 2019). Study-level background: According to an earlier analysis of 587 of the donors, some 180 million T cells yielded 90 million to 140 million unique TCR beta sequences and less than 300 Gb of sequence data. An early release covering roughly 640 HLA-typed donors comprised about 300 gigabases of sequencing data and approximately 80 million unique TCR sequences. Among the approximately 400 genotyped donors, around 81% belonged to the genetic ancestry cluster associated with self-reported Caucasian donors. The study aimed to test whether signatures of past pathogen exposure could be identified by cataloging public T cell receptors. The study profiled the T cell repertoires of around 700 subjects by immunosequencing and related them to cytomegalovirus serostatus. In addition to the first cohort of approximately 650 subjects, a separate validation cohort of some 120 different subjects was used. To predict cytomegalovirus infection status, the study combined high-throughput TCR immunosequencing, statistical association of individual TCRs with disease status, and machine learning. To study patterns of TCR occurrence, a later analysis re-analyzed previously published TCR beta repertoires from 500 to 850 donors and added high-resolution HLA genotyping. In the later analysis, no new phenotypic data were used to find candidate immune exposures; instead, reliance was placed on TCR beta sequences and their occurrence across donors. In an earlier analysis of 587 of the donors, high-throughput TCR beta sequencing was used to judge whether each TCR beta V gene segment behaved as functional or pseudogenic. Donor age, sex, ethnicity and CMV serostatus were compiled together with the repertoire data. In a later genetic analysis, genome-wide SNP genotypes for about 65% of the roughly 670 donors were used, and that subset was treated as a discovery cohort. All discovery cohort repertoires had been generated on a single sequencing platform. Both class I and class II loci were covered by HLA typing, at four-digit resolution. Typing coverage varied by locus: roughly 629-640 donors for A, B, C, DRB1 and DQB1; under 550 for DQA1; 600 to 610 for DPA1; approximately 490 for DPB1. Because of strong linkage in the cohort, four or five DR-DQ haplotypes were treated as single units for association and clustering. Among roughly 400 genotyped donors of the cohort, an average of 235,054 unique TCR beta nucleotide sequences were sequenced per donor, roughly a sixth of them non-productive. On the study overall, not on this receptor specifically: In a later analysis, 15,000 to 20,000 TCR beta sequences were associated with specific HLA alleles at a false discovery rate of 0.05. A few of the identified cytomegalovirus-associated TCR beta chains were confirmed in vitro to be specific for cytomegalovirus antigens. In this cohort, only TCR beta chains were sequenced, and detectable features were limited by the absence of alpha or paired-chain data. V-gene and J-gene trimming of TCR beta chains was associated with a missense DCLRE1C variant in a later genetic analysis, and the association was replicated in an independent cohort. Correlated functional status among segregating V segments might be attributable to linkage disequilibrium, but an unknown experimental factor could not be ruled out. Roughly uniform sequencing depth across donors was assumed in presence/absence analyses, although this assumption may not hold. In a later analysis, several top co-occurrence clusters were reported to appear linked to parvovirus B19, influenza, CMV and Epstein-Barr virus. Because HLA typing was missing for some donors at each locus, association tests included only the typed subset. The sequencing pipeline was judged likely to have produced a cluster of highly shared sequence variants as a technical artifact. In a later analysis, TCR association rates were found to vary across HLA loci, with the most associated TCRs seen for DRB1 alleles and the fewest for HLA-C alleles. A later analysis found that HLA-associated TCR beta chains were more clonally expanded and had lower generation probabilities than equally common non-associated chains. In an earlier analysis of more than 450 of the donors, most TCR beta V segments were observed in productive rearrangements about 87% or about 30% of the time, broadly matching IMGT annotations. In the study, some 160 TCR beta chains were listed as associated with cytomegalovirus. Compared with the 666-donor mean, donors in an Asian-associated ancestry cluster had fewer N-insertions in productive TCRs, according to a later genetic analysis. The earlier analysis of approximately 540 of the donors excluded some 15 rarely observed V segments, including chromosome 9 orphons, because counts were too low. While some public TCRs were present in many individuals, most TCR sequences turned up only very rarely across donors. When HLA alleles, especially DR and DQ, strongly co-occurred, TCR associations were difficult to assign to individual alleles. The classifier was reported to diagnose cytomegalovirus status with high specificity and sensitivity in both the original and validation cohorts. According to a later analysis, most CMV-associated TCR beta chains appeared to be HLA-restricted, and the HLA associations seemed to be driven largely by CMV exposure. Immune exposure information for the cohort was limited to CMV serostatus. It was suggested by the authors that the approach could potentially be generalized to other disease states and immunological phenotypes. A further reported finding was that TCR beta sequences accurately predicted the HLA-A and HLA-B alleles for most subjects in the first cohort.

The cohort consisted of 600 to 750 healthy bone marrow donors. All cohort members were sampled while nominally healthy, although unrecorded immune exposures were likely present. The donor tested CMV seronegative, placing the donor among the 350 to 400 seronegative members of the cohort. A peripheral blood sample was provided by each donor, and peripheral blood mononuclear cells were used for TCR beta sequencing. The Qiagen DNeasy Blood Extraction Kit was used to extract genomic DNA from the blood cell samples. Libraries were prepared through the immunoSEQ multiplex PCR assay. For the multiplex PCR, a mixture combining 60 forward primers for TCR Vbeta segments and 13 reverse primers for TCR Jbeta segments was used. The CDR3 region of rearranged TCR beta genes was amplified from genomic DNA with a multiplex PCR assay. Amplified TCR beta libraries were sequenced as 87-base-pair reads on the Illumina HiSeq System. Per the authors' processing: A later analysis tallied 75 million to 85 million unique TCR beta chains across the 666 repertoires, and roughly 11 million of those chains were shared by two or more donors. Raw reads were error-corrected and collapsed into unique sequences by a nearest-neighbor algorithm in which closely related sequences were merged to remove PCR and sequencing errors. CDR3 sequences were aligned to IMGT reference sequences to assign V, D and J gene segments. For a sequence to be retained, at least a six-nucleotide match to both a V gene segment and a J gene segment was required. Rearrangements were classified as productive when the CDR3 lacked stop codons and remained in frame with V and J, and all other rearrangements were classified as non-productive. CDR3 was defined by IMGT convention, running from the second conserved V-encoded cysteine to the conserved J-encoded phenylalanine. The earlier analysis of around 640 of the donors excluded sequences that lacked an unambiguous match to a single V gene segment. In an earlier analysis of a few hundred of the donors, a V segment was called functional when productive rearrangements were above 56.7%, and segregating when the standard deviation between donors exceeded 5%. To diagnose cytomegalovirus status from the catalog of TCR beta chain sequences, a statistical classification framework was built. In a later analysis, TCR nucleotide sequences were compared against IMGT/GENE-DB human TR gene sequences so that V and J genes could be assigned. The TCRdist pipeline was used in a later analysis to assign CDR3 sequences and most-parsimonious VDJ recombination scenarios. In a later analysis, every TCR beta chain was defined by the combination of its CDR3 amino acid sequence and its V-gene family, and reads without a unique V-gene family were dropped. To address suspected cross-contamination and a sequencing artifact, a later analysis removed several hundred highly shared, low-generation-probability nucleotide sequences. A later analysis calculated a clonal expansion index for each public chain from normalized within-repertoire ranks of inferred template counts. In a later analysis, generation probabilities were computed with a VDJ recombination model fitted to out-of-frame rearrangements, and the resulting probabilities were checked against IGoR. In a later analysis, TCR-TCR, TCR-HLA and TCR-CMV co-occurrence was scored with hypergeometric tests, and a repertoire-size bias correction was applied to TCR pairs. False discovery rates were estimated in a later analysis by permuting HLA or CMV assignments 20 times. In a later analysis, co-occurring TCRs were grouped using DBSCAN, with TCRdist sequence similarity added in when clustering inside HLA-allele-positive subsets. Repertoires with fewer than 30,000 or more than 120,000 public chains, plus five repertoires with anomalous nucleotide sharing, were excluded from co-occurrence clustering. TCRdb mirrors the immuneACCESS table, restricted to in-frame sequences. Some clones are absent from its copies; in checked studies, under half trace to an unresolved V gene, and the reason for the others is unknown. For V, J and clone size, that table is used; D and trimming come from the DNA. The sample table records around 150,000 clones; 80% of these occur just once. Of the sample, about 5% is held by the ten largest clones.

The source material was PBMCs. The TCR was taken from a male donor in good health and CMV-seronegative.

CDR3 sequence: CASSYDTSGNTIYF. The DNA sequence is TGTGCCAGCAGTTACGACACCTCTGGAAACACCATATATTTT. The sequence joins TRBV6-5 to TRBJ1-3, with no reliable assignment of the D segment. CDR1 and CDR2 (MNHEY, SVGAGI) derive from the germline V gene. Deletion took 2 bases off V and 0 bases off J, with a span of 5 bases between the germline ends. The CDR3 contains 14 residues, cysteine and phenylalanine counted. Only the CDR3 region is kept as DNA, spanning 42 bases read in frame from base 1.